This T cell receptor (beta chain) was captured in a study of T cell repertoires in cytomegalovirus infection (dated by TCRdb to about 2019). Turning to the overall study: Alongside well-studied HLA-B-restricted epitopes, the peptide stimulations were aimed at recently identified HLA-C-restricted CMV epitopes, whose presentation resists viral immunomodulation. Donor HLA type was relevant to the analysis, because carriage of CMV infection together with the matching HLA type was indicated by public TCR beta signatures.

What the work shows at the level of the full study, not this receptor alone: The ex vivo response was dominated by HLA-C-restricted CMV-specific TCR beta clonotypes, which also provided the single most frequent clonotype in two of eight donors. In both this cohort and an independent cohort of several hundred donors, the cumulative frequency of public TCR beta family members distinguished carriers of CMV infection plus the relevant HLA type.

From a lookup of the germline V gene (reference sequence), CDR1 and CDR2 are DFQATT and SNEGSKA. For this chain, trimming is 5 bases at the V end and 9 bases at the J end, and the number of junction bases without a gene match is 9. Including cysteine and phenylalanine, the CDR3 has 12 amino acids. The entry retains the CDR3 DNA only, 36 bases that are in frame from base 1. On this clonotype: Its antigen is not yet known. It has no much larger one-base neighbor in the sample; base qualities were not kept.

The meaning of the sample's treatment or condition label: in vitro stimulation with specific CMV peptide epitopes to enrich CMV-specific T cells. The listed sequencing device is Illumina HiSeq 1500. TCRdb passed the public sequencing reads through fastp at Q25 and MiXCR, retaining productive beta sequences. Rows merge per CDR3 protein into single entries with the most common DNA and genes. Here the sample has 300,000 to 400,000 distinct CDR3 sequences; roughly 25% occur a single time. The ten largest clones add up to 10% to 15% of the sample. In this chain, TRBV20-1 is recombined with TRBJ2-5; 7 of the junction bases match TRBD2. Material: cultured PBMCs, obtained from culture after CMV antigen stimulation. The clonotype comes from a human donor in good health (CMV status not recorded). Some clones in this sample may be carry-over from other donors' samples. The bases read TGCAGTGCTCCGACGGTGGGAGGGGCCCAGTACTTC. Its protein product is CSAPTVGGAQYF.